This T cell receptor (beta chain) was sequenced for a study of blood T cell repertoires in COVID-19. The V gene end was trimmed by 3 bases and the J gene end by 5 bases; junction bases not matched to a gene: 9. In germline, CDR1 is SGHDT, CDR2 YYEEEE. The CDR3 length is 16 residues. Sequenced by immunoSEQ multiplex PCR; TCRdb stores in-frame clones only, minus some. This table holds around 180,000 clones, 88% found once. The gene calls are TRBV5-6 and TRBJ1-1; 11 bases are a match to TRBD1. This TCR derives from a man aged 60-69 years with acute or convalescent COVID-19. The sequencing sample was made of peripheral blood. CDR3 bases: TGTGCCAGCAGCTCGGTGGACAGGGGGCGATGGACTGAAGCTTTCTTT. Translated, it gives CASSSVDRGRWTEAFF.